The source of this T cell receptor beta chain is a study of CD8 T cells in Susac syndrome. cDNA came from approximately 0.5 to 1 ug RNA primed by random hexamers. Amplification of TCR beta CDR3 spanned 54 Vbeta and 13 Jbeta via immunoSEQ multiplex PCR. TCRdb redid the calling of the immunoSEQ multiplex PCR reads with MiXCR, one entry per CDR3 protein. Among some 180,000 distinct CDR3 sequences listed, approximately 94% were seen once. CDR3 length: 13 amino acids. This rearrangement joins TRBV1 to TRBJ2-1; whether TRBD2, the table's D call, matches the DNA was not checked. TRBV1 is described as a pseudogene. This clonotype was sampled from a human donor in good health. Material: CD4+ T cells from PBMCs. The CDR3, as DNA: TGCACCAGCAGCCGCCATCGACTAGTAGGAAAGTTCTTC. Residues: CTSSRHRLVGKFF.